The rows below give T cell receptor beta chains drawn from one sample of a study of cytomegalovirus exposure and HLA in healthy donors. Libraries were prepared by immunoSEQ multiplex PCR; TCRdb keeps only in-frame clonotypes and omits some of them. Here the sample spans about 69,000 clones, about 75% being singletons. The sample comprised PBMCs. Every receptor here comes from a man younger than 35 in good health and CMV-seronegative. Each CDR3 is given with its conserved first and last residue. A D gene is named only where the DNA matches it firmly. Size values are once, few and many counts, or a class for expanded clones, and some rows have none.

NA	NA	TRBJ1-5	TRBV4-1	TGCGCCAGCAGCCAAGGAACAGTTTGGCATTTT	CASSQGTVWHF
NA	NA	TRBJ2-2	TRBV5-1	TGCGCCAGCAGTTTCCGCGGTTACACCGGGGAGCTGTTTTTT	CASSFRGYTGELFF
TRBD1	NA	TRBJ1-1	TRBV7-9	TGTGCCAGCAGCTTAGCGGCAGGGGGCACTGAAGCTTTCTTT	CASSLAAGGTEAFF
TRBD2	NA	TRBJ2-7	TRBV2	TGTGCCAGCTGGTACGATGCGGGGGGGAACGAGCAGTACTTC	CASWYDAGGNEQYF
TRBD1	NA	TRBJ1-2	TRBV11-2	TGTGCCAGCAGCCCCGGGACAGCTCCTAACTATGGCTACACCTTC	CASSPGTAPNYGYTF
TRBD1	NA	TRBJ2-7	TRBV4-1	TGCGCCAGCAGCCAAGGAGGGACAGGGTCCTACGAGCAGTACTTC	CASSQGGTGSYEQYF
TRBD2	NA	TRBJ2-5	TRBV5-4	TGTGCCAGCAGCTTGGGCGGGGGGGAGACCCAGTACTTC	CASSLGGGETQYF
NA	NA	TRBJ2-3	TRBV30	TGTGCCTGGAGTGTACGAGGATATACGCAGTATTTT	CAWSVRGYTQYF
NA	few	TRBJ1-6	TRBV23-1	TGCGCCAGCAGTCAATCGTTAGGGGGCTCCTATAATTCACCCCTCCACTTT	CASSQSLGGSYNSPLHF
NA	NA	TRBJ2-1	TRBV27	TGTGCCAGCAGTGTGAGGCGGGGCTACAATGAGCAGTTCTTC	CASSVRRGYNEQFF
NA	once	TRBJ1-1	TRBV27	TGTGCCAGCAGTTACCGAGGACAGAACACTGAAGCTTTCTTT	CASSYRGQNTEAFF
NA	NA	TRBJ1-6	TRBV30	TGTGCCTGGAGTGTACGGGAACCACCCCTCCACTTT	CAWSVREPPLHF
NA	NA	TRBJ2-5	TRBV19	TGTGCCAGTAGCAGTACAGGGTACCAAGAGACCCAGTACTTC	CASSSTGYQETQYF
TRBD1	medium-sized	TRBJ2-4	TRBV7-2	TGTGCCAGCAGCTTAGGGCAGGGGGCACTAATGCACATTCAGTACTTC	CASSLGQGALMHIQYF
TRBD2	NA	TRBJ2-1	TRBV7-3	TGTGCCAGCAGCTTAGGGGGGGGTAGTTACAATGAGCAGTTCTTC	CASSLGGGSYNEQFF
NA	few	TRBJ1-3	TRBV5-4	TGTGCCAGCAGCTTGTCAGGCACAGGAAACACCATATATTTT	CASSLSGTGNTIYF
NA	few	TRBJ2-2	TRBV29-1	TGCAGCGTTGACAGGGGGGTGGGACACACCGGGGAGCTGTTTTTT	CSVDRGVGHTGELFF
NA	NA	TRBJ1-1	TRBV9	TGTGCCAGCAGCGTAGAGGCGGGCAGGAACACTGAAGCTTTCTTT	CASSVEAGRNTEAFF